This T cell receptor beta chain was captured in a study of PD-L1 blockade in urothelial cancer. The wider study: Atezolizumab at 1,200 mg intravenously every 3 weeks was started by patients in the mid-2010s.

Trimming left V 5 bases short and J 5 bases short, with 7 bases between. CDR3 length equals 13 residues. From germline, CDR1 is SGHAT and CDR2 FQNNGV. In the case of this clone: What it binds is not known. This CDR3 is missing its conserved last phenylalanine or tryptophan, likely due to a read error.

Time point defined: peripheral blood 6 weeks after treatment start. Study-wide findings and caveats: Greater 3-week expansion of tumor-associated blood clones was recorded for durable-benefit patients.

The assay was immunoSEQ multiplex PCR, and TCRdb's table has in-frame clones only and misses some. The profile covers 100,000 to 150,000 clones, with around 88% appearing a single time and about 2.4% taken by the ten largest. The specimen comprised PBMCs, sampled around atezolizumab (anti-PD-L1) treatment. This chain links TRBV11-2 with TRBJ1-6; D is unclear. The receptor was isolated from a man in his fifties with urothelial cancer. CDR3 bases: TGTGCCAGCAGCCCGTCAGATAATTCACCCCTCCACCTT. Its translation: CASSPSDNSPLHL.